A selection of T cell receptor beta chains follows, all from one sample in a study of blood T cell repertoires in COVID-19. Clones were sequenced by immunoSEQ multiplex PCR, and TCRdb holds only the in-frame ones, with some missing. The table includes around 190,000 clones, about 77% detected once. The specimen was PBMCs or T cells enriched from blood (not recorded which). These receptors all stem from a woman in her 50s with acute COVID-19. The CDR3 runs from the conserved cysteine through the conserved F or W. Each record gives: J gene, clone size, V gene, D gene, CDR3 protein, CDR3 DNA. The D gene is left open where the match is weak. Clone sizes are given selectively: once, few, many, or a class where the clone is expanded.

TRBJ1-6 | - | TRBV5-1 | - | CASSLAGGDRSPLHF | TGCGCCAGCAGCTTGGCTGGGGGGGACCGATCACCCCTCCACTTT
TRBJ1-1 | large | TRBV19 | - | CASRTGADTEAFF | TGTGCCAGTAGGACAGGTGCCGACACTGAAGCTTTCTTT
TRBJ2-5 | - | TRBV11-2 | - | CASSPAWEDQETQYF | TGTGCCAGCAGTCCAGCTTGGGAGGATCAAGAGACCCAGTACTTC
TRBJ1-3 | - | TRBV2 | TRBD1 | CASSLDRGNGNTIYF | TGTGCCAGCAGTTTGGACAGGGGTAATGGAAACACCATATATTTT
TRBJ1-6 | few | TRBV5-6 | - | CASSVQGLGNSPLHF | TGTGCCAGCAGCGTACAGGGCCTCGGTAATTCACCCCTCCACTTT
TRBJ2-2 | - | TRBV7-9 | TRBD1 | CASRDRGTGELFF | TGTGCCAGCCGGGACAGGGGCACCGGGGAGCTGTTTTTT
TRBJ2-5 | - | TRBV10-1 | TRBD1 | CASSGTGQGAGETQYF | TGCGCCAGCAGTGGTACGGGACAGGGGGCTGGCGAGACCCAGTACTTC
TRBJ2-5 | - | TRBV24-1 | TRBD1 | CATSDHTGGGETQYF | TGTGCCACCAGTGACCATACAGGGGGCGGAGAGACCCAGTACTTC
TRBJ1-1 | - | TRBV11-3 | - | CASSRMAGTEAFF | TGTGCCAGCAGCCGAATGGCAGGGACTGAAGCTTTCTTT
TRBJ2-3 | - | TRBV28 | - | CASSHLSTDTQYF | TGTGCCAGCAGCCACCTAAGCACAGATACGCAGTATTTT
TRBJ2-2 | - | TRBV19 | TRBD2 | CASSNPWTSGGTGELFF | TGTGCCAGTAGTAACCCCTGGACTAGCGGGGGGACCGGGGAGCTGTTTTTT
TRBJ1-5 | - | TRBV7-2 | TRBD1 | CASSRQGAGNQPQHF | TGTGCCAGCAGCAGACAGGGGGCTGGCAATCAGCCCCAGCATTTT
TRBJ1-5 | once | TRBV18 | - | CASSPGPDYQPQHF | TGTGCCAGCTCACCCGGACCGGACTATCAGCCCCAGCATTTT
TRBJ1-2 | - | TRBV30 | - | CAWSVMAGEGYGYTF | TGTGCCTGGAGTGTAATGGCAGGGGAGGGGTATGGCTACACCTTC
TRBJ2-1 | - | TRBV30 | TRBD2 | CAWSRTSGDYNEQFF | TGTGCCTGGAGTCGGACTAGCGGGGACTACAATGAGCAGTTCTTC
TRBJ2-3 | - | TRBV7-2 | TRBD2 | CASSLVALAGGRVTQYF | TGTGCCAGCAGCTTAGTGGCACTAGCGGGGGGGCGGGTTACGCAGTATTTT
TRBJ2-2 | - | TRBV7-9 | TRBD2 | CASSPRGSGRNTGELFF | TGTGCCAGCAGCCCCCGGGGCAGCGGGAGGAACACCGGGGAGCTGTTTTTT
TRBJ1-1 | - | TRBV12-3/TRBV12-4 | TRBD1 | CASSFGQGEAFF | TGTGCCAGCAGTTTCGGACAGGGAGAAGCTTTCTTT
TRBJ1-2 | - | TRBV6-5 | - | CASRVDRGEGYTF | TGTGCCAGCAGGGTGGACAGAGGGGAGGGCTACACCTTC
TRBJ2-3 | - | TRBV27 | - | CATRQNQNTQYF | TGTGCCACCCGACAGAACCAAAATACGCAGTATTTT
TRBJ1-3 | - | TRBV5-6 | - | CASSLFPVSGNTIYF | TGTGCCAGCAGCTTGTTCCCAGTCTCTGGAAACACCATATATTTT
TRBJ1-4 | few | TRBV28 | - | CASTRGGLSEKLFF | TGTGCCAGCACCCGAGGGGGATTAAGTGAAAAACTGTTTTTT
TRBJ1-2 | - | TRBV2 | - | CASSEYEGGNYGYTF | TGTGCCAGCAGTGAATATGAGGGTGGCAACTATGGCTACACCTTC
TRBJ2-6 | - | TRBV4-1 | TRBD2 | CASSQAVWPSGGPSSGANVLTF | TGCGCCAGCAGCCAAGCCGTTTGGCCTAGCGGGGGGCCTTCCTCTGGGGCCAACGTCCTGACTTTC
TRBJ1-1 | - | TRBV15 | - | CATSDLNTEAFF | TGTGCCACCAGCGACTTAAACACTGAAGCTTTCTTT
TRBJ2-5 | - | TRBV27 | TRBD2 | CASSSLAGGQETQYF | TGTGCCAGCAGTTCACTAGCGGGGGGCCAAGAGACCCAGTACTTC
TRBJ1-4 | - | TRBV27 | - | CASSSGWSEEKLFF | TGTGCCAGCAGTTCCGGGTGGTCGGAGGAAAAACTGTTTTTT
TRBJ2-5 | - | TRBV27 | - | CASSFLSNPETQYF | TGTGCCAGCAGTTTTCTCAGTAATCCGGAGACCCAGTACTTC
TRBJ1-6 | - | TRBV12-3/TRBV12-4 | - | CASSTRGMALHF | TGTGCCAGCAGCACCCGCGGCATGGCCCTCCACTTT
TRBJ2-1 | - | TRBV11-3 | TRBD1 | CASSANFVGTGSNEQFF | TGTGCCAGCAGTGCAAATTTTGTGGGGACAGGGTCCAATGAGCAGTTCTTC
TRBJ1-1 | - | TRBV6-4 | - | CASSALQGGGTEAFF | TGTGCCAGCAGCGCGTTACAGGGAGGGGGCACTGAAGCTTTCTTT
TRBJ1-3 | - | TRBV14 | TRBD1 | CASSQDGWTGLLFSGNTIYF | TGTGCCAGCAGCCAAGATGGGTGGACAGGCCTCCTCTTTTCTGGAAACACCATATATTTT
TRBJ2-2 | - | TRBV9 | - | CASSVAAANTGELFF | TGTGCCAGCAGCGTTGCGGCAGCGAACACCGGGGAGCTGTTTTTT
TRBJ1-2 | - | TRBV12-3/TRBV12-4 | - | CASSLATFYGYTF | TGTGCCAGCAGTTTAGCGACATTTTATGGCTACACCTTC
TRBJ2-1 | - | TRBV4-1 | TRBD2 | CASSQETGGPPYEQFF | TGCGCCAGCAGCCAAGAAACGGGGGGGCCCCCCTATGAGCAGTTCTTC
TRBJ1-1 | - | TRBV13 | - | CASSTGRLNTEAFF | TGTGCCAGCAGCACAGGACGGTTGAACACTGAAGCTTTCTTT